The 9 T cell receptor beta chains below come from one sample, sequenced in a study of cytomegalovirus exposure and HLA in healthy donors. 13 Jbeta primers and 60 Vbeta primers were used for the PCR. TCRdb's copy holds only in-frame clones and misses some; the assay was immunoSEQ multiplex PCR. The table has fewer than 150,000 clones, just under 80% seen once. Material for sequencing was PBMCs. Receptors were obtained from a man aged 30 to 39 in good health and CMV-seronegative.

This clone was observed a few times. The chain joins TRBV5-6 to TRBJ1-3; TRBD1 matches at 9 bases. The V gene end was trimmed by 3 bases and the J gene end by 3 bases; junction bases not matched to a gene: 10. CDR1 is SGHDT and CDR2 is YYEEEE in the germline V gene. This CDR3 spans 17 amino acids. CDR3 loop: CASSSLGQGRGGNTIYF. CDR3 DNA sequence: TGTGCCAGCAGCTCATTAGGACAGGGGCGAGGTGGAAACACCATATATTTT.

The chain carries TRBV6-5 and TRBJ1-2; 7 nucleotides match TRBD1. Trimming took 5 bases from V and 2 from J; bases not matched to a gene: 2. The CDR3 loop spans 13 amino acids. CDR1 MNHEY and CDR2 SVGAGI come from the germline V gene. The CDR3 here is CASSTGQNYGYTF. CDR3 DNA: TGTGCCAGCAGTACGGGACAGAACTATGGCTACACCTTC.

The chain joins TRBV7-6 to TRBJ2-5; tentatively, D is TRBD2 (7 bases). Germline V gene data show CDR1 as SGHVS and CDR2 as FNYEAQ. The CDR3 runs 13 residues. V was clipped by 8 bases and J by 5 bases, with 15 bases between them. The CDR3 protein is CASERGGRETQYF. CDR3 nucleotide sequence: TGTGCCAGCGAGAGGGGGGGTCGGGAGACCCAGTACTTC. Combining the CDR3 with reference TRBV7-6 and TRBJ2-5 gives the whole variable domain GAGVSQSPRYKVTKRGQDVALRCDPISGHVSLYWYRQALGQGPEFLTYFNYEAQQDKSGLPNDRFSAERPEGSISTLTIQRTEQRDSAMYRCASERGGRETQYFGPGTRLLVL.

V and J are TRBV28 and TRBJ2-6, with D maybe TRBD1 (5 bases). V was trimmed by 2 bases and J by 0 bases, leaving 8 bases between them. Per the germline V gene, CDR1 is MDHEN and CDR2 is SYDVKM. The CDR3 loop spans 16 amino acids. CDR3 residues: CASSLQGLSGANVLTF. CDR3 bases: TGTGCCAGCAGTTTACAGGGCCTCTCTGGGGCCAACGTCCTGACTTTC.

The rearrangement uses TRBV6-1 and TRBJ1-1; D gene uncertain. Germline V CDR1 and CDR2: MNHNS, SASEGT. The CDR3 runs 15 residues. Deletions cut 3 bases from V and 1 base from J, with 12 bases between. The DNA of the CDR3 is TGTGCCAGCAGTGATACGAATTGGCCGAACACTGAAGCTTTCTTT. It encodes CASSDTNWPNTEAFF.

For this clone: One end of the junction is discordant with germline, which a read error may explain. This sequence joins TRBV7-2 and TRBJ2-7; TRBD1 is a possible D gene (6 bases). Germline CDR1 SGHTA, CDR2 FQGNSA. The CDR3 runs 15 residues. In DNA, the CDR3 is TGTGCCAGCAGTTTAGCAGCAGGTGGGGGCCACGAGCAGTACTTC. This codes for CASSLAAGGGHEQYF.

The J gene is TRBJ2-7, the V gene TRBV7-8, with 9 bases identical to TRBD2. Unmatched junction bases numbered 4, after V lost 1 base and J lost 3 bases. Germline V gives CDR1 SGHVS, CDR2 FQNEAQ. This CDR3 contains 15 residues. This CDR3 reads CASSLVSSGNYEQYF. The CDR3 DNA follows: TGTGCCAGCAGCTTAGTTTCTAGCGGGAACTACGAGCAGTACTTC.

This clone was seen a handful of times. The V call is TRBV5-1, the J call TRBJ2-5; 12 positions match TRBD2. Trimming took 2 bases from V and 1 from J; bases not matched to a gene: 3. CDR1 and CDR2 from the germline V gene are SGHRS and YFSETQ. The CDR3 consists of 16 residues. CDR3 sequence reads: CASSFGLAGLQETQYF. The CDR3 DNA reads TGCGCCAGCAGCTTTGGACTAGCGGGGCTCCAAGAGACCCAGTACTTC.

This chain connects TRBV29-1 to TRBJ2-1, with a tentative D call TRBD2 (5 bases). The CDR3 is made up of 13 amino acids. The V end was cut by 4 bases, the J end by 3 bases, with 10 bases between. CDR1 is SQVTM, CDR2 ANQGSEA, per germline. In DNA form, the CDR3 reads TGCAGCGTTGTCCAGCGGAGCTACAATGAGCAGTTCTTC. Protein: CSVVQRSYNEQFF.